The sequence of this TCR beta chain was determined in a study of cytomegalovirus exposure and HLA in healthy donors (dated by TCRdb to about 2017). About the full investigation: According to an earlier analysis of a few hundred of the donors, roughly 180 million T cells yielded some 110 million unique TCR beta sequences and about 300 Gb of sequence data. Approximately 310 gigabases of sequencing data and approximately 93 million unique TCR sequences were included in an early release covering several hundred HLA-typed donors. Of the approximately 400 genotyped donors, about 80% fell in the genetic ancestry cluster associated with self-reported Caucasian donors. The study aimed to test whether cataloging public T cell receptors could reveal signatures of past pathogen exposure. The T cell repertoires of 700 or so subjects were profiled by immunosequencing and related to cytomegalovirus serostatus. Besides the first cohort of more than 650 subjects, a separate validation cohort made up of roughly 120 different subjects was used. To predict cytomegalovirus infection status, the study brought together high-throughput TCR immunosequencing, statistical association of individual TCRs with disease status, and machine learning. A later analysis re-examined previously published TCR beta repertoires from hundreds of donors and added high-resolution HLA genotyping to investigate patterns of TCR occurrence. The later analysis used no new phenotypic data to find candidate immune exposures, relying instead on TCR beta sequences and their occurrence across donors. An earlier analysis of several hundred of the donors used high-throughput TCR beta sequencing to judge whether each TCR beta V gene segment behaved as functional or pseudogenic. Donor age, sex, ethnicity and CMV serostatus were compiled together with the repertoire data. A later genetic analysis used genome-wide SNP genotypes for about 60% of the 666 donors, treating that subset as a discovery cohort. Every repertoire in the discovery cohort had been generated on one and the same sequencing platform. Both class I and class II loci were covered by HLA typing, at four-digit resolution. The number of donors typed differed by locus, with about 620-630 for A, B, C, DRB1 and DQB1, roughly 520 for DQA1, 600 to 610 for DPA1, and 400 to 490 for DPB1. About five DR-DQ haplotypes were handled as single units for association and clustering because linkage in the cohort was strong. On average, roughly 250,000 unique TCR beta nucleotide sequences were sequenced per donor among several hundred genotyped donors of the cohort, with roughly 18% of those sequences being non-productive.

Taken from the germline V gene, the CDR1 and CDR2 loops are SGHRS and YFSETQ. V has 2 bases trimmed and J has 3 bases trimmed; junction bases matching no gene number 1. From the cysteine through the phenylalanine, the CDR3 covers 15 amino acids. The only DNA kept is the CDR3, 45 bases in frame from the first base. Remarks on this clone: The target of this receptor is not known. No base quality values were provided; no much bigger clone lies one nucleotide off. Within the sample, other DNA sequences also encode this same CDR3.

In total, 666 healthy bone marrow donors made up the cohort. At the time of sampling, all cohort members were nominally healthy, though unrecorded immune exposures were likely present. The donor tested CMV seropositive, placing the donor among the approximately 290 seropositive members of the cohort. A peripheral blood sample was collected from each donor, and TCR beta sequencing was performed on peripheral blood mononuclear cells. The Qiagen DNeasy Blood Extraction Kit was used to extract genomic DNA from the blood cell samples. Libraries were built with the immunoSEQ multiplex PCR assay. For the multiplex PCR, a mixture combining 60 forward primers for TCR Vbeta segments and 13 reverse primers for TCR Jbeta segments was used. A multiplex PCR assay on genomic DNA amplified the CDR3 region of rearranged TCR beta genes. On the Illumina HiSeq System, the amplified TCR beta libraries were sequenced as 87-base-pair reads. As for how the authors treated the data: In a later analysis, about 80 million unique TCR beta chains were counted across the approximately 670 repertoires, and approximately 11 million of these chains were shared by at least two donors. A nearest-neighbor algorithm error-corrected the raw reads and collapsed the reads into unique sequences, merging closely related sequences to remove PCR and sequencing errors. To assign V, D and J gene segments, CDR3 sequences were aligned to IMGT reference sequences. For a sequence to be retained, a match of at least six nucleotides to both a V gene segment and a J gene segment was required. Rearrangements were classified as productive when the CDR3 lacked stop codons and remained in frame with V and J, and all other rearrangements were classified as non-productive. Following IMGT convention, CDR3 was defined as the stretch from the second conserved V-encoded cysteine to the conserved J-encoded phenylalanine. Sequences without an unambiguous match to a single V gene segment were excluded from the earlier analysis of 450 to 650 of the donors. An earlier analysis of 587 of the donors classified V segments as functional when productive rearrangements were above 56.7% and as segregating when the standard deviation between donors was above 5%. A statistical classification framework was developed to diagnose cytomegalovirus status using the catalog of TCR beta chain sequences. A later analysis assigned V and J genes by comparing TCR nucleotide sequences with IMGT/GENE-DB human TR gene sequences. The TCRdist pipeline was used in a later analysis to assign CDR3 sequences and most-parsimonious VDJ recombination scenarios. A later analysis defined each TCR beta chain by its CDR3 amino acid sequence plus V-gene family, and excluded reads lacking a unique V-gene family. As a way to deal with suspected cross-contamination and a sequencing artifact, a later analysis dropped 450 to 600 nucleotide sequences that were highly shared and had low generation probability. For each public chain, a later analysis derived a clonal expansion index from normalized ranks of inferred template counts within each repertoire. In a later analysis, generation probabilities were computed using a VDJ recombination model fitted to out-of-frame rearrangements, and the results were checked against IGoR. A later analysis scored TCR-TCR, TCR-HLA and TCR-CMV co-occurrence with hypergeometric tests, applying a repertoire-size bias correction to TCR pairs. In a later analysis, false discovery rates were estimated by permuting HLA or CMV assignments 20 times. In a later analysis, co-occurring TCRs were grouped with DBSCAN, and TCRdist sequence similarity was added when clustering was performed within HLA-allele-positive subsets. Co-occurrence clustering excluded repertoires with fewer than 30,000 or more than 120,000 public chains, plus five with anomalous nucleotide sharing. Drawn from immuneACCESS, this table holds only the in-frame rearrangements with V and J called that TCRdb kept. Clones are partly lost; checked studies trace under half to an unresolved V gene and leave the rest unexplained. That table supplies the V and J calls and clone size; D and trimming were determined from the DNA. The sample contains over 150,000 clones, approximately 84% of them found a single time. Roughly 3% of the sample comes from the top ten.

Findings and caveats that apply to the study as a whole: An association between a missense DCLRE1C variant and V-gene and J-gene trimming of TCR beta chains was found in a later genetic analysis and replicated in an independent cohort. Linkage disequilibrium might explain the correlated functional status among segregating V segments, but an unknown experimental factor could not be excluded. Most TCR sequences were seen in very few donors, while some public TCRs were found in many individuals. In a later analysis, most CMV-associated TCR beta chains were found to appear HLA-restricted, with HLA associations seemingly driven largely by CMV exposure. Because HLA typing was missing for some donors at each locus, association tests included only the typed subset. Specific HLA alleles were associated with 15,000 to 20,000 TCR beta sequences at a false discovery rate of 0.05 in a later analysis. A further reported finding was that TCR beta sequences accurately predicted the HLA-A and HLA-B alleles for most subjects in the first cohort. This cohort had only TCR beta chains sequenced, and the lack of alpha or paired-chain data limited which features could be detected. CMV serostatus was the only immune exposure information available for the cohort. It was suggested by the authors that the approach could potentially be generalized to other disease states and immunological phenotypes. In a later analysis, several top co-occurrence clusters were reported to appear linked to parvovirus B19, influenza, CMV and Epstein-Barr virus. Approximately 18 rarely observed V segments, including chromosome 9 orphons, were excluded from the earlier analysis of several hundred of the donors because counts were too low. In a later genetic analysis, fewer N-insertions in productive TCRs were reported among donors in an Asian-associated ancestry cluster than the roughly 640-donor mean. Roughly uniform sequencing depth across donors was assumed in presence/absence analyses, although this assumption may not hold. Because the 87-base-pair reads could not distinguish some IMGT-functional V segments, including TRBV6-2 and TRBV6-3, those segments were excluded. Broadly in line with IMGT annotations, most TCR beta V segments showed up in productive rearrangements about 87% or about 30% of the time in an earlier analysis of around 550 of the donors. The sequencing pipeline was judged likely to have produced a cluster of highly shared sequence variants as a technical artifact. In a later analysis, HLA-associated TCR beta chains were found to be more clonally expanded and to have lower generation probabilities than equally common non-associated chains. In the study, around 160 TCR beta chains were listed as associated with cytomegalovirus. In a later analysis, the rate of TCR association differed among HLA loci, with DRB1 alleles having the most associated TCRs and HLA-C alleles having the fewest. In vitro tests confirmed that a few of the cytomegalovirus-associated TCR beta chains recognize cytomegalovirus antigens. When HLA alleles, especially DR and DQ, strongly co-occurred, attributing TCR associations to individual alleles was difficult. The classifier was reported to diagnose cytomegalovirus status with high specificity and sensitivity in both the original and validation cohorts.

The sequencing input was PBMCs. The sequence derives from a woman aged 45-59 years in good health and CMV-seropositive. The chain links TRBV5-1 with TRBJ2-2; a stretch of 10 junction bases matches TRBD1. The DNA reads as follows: TGCGCCAGCAGCTTAGGACAGGGGGACACCGGGGAGCTGTTTTTT. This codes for CASSLGQGDTGELFF. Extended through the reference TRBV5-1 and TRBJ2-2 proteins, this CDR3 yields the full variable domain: KAGVTQTPRYLIKTRGQQVTLSCSPISGHRSVSWYQQTPGQGLQFLFEYFSETQRNKGNFPGRFSGRQFSNSRSEMNVSTLELGDSALYLCASSLGQGDTGELFFGEGSRLTVL.